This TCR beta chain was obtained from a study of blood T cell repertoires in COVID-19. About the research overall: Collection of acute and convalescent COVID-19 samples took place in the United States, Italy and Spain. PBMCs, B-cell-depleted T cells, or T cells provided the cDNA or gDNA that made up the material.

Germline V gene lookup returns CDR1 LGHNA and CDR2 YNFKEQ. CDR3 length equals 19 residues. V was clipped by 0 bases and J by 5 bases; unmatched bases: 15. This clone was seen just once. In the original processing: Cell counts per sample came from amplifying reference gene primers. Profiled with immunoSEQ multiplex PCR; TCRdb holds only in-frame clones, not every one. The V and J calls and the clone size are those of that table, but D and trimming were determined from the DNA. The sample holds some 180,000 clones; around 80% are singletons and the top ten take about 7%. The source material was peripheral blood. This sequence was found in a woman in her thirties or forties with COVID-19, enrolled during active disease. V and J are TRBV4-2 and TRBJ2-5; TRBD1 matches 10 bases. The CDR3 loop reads CASSQEGGQGMGSLETQYF. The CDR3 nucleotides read TGTGCCAGCAGCCAAGAAGGGGGACAGGGGATGGGGTCTTTGGAGACCCAGTACTTC.